This T cell receptor beta chain appears in the sequencing data of a study of blood T cell repertoires in COVID-19. In terms of age and location, participants ranged from roughly 18 to 90 years and lived in about two dozen US areas. V trimming: 2 bases; J trimming: 5 bases; junction bases outside the gene matches: 5. The CDR3 contains 15 residues. CDR1 is SGHRS and CDR2 is YFSETQ in the germline V gene. Profiled with immunoSEQ multiplex PCR; TCRdb holds only in-frame clones, not every one. The table records around 290,000 clones, roughly nine tenths of them present only once. This sequence was found in a young woman who had recovered from COVID-19. This sequence joins TRBV5-1 and TRBJ2-3, with 10 bases fitting TRBD2. The sequencing sample was made of PBMCs or T cells enriched from blood (not recorded which). The CDR3 region is CASSLTSGNRDTQYF. DNA of the CDR3: TGCGCCAGCAGCTTAACTAGCGGGAATAGAGATACGCAGTATTTT.